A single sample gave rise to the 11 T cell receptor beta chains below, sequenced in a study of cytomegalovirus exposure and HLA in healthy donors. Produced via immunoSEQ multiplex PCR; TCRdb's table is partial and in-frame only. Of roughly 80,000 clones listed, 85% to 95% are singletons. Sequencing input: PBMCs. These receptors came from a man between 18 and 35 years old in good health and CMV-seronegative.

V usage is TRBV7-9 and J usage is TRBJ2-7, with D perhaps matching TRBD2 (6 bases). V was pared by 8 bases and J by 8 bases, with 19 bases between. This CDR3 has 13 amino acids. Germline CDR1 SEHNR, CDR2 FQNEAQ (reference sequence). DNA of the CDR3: TGTGCCAGCGGAGGGACCCCTCCTGGAAAGCAGTACTTC. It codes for CASGGTPPGKQYF.

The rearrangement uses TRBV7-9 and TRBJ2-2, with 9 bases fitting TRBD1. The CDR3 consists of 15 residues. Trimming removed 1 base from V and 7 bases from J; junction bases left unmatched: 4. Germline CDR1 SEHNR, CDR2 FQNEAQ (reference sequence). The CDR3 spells CASSLVTGGDGELFF. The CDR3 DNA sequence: TGTGCCAGCAGCTTAGTGACAGGGGGAGACGGGGAGCTGTTTTTT.

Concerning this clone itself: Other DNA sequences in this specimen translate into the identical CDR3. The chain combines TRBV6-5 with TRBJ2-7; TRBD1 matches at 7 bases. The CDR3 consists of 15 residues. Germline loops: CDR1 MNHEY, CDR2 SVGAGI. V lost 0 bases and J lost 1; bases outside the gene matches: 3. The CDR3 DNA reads TGTGCCAGCAGTTACTCTGGGACAGAATCCTACGAGCAGTACTTC. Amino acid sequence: CASSYSGTESYEQYF.

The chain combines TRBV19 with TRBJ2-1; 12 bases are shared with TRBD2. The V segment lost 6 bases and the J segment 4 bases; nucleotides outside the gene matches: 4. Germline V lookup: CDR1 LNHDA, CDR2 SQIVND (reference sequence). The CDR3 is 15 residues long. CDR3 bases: TGTGCCAGTAGCCCCGGACTAGCGGGGTACAATGAGCAGTTCTTC. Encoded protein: CASSPGLAGYNEQFF.

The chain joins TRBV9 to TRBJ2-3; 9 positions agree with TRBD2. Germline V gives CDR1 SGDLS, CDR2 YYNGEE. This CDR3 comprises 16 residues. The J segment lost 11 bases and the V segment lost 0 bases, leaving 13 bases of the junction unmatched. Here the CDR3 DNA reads TGTGCCAGCAGCGTAGGTACTAGCGGGCCCGTGGTAGGGCAGTATTTT. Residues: CASSVGTSGPVVGQYF.

This CDR3 is CASSLSGGSNEQFF. The CDR3, as DNA: TGTGCCAGCAGCTTAAGCGGGGGGTCCAATGAGCAGTTCTTC. This rearrangement joins TRBV7-8 to TRBJ2-1; 9 bases line up with TRBD2. The germline V gene encodes CDR1 SGHVS and CDR2 FQNEAQ. Trimming at V came to 2 bases and at J to 6 bases, leaving 2 bases not matched to a gene. CDR3 size: 14 residues.

In nucleotides, the CDR3 is TGTGCCAGCAGCCCCCTAGACTCCAGACTAGCGGGTGGATCCGAGCAGTACTTC. Its protein product is CASSPLDSRLAGGSEQYF. The chain links TRBV27 to TRBJ2-7; the match to TRBD2 covers 10 bases. The CDR3 is made up of 18 amino acids. Germline V CDR1 and CDR2: MNHEY, SMNVEV (reference sequence). V trimming: 6 bases; J trimming: 6 bases; junction bases outside the gene matches: 20.

The DNA of the CDR3 is TGTGCCAGCAGCCCGACGACGGGATCACAAGAGACCCAGTACTTC. The encoded protein is CASSPTTGSQETQYF. This chain connects TRBV7-3 to TRBJ2-5; a weak D match, TRBD2 (5 bases). Trimming took off 5 bases at V and 2 bases at J, with 15 bases between the two ends. Germline loops: CDR1 SGHTA, CDR2 FQGTGA. This CDR3 contains 15 residues.

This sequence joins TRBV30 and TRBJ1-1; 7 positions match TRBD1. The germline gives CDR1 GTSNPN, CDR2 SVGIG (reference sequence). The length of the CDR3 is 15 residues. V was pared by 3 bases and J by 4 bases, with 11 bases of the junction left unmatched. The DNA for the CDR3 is TGTGCCTGGAGGTCCTATTCTCCAGGGGGCACTGAAGCTTTCTTT. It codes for CAWRSYSPGGTEAFF.

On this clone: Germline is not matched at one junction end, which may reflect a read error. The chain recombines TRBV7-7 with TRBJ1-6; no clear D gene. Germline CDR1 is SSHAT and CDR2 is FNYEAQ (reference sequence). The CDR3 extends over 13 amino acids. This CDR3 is CASSSNRDSPLHF. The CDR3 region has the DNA TGTGCTAGCAGCTCCAACCGGGATTCACCCCTCCACTTT. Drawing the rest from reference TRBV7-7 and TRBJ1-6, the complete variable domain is GAGVSQSPRYKVTKRGQDVTLRCDPISSHATLYWYQQALGQGPEFLTYFNYEAQPDKSGLPSDRFSAERPEGSISTLTIQRTEQRDSAMYRCASSSNRDSPLHFGNGTRLTVT.

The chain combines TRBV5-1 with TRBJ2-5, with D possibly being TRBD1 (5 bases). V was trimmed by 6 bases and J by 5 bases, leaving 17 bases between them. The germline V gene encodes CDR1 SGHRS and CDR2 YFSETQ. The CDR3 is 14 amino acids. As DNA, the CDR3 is TGCGCCAGCACCCTATTGGGGCAGTGGGAGACCCAGTACTTC. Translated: CASTLLGQWETQYF.